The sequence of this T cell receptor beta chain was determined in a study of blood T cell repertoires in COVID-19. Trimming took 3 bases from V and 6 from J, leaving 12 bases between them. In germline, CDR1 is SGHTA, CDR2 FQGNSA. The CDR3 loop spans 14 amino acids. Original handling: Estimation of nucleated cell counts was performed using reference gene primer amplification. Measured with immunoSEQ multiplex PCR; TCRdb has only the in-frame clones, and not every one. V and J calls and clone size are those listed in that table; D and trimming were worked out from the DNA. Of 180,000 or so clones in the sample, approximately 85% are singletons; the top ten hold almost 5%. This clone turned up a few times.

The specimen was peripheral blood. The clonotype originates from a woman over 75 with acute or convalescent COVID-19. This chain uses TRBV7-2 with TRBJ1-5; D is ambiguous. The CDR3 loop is CASSFGSWGQPQHF. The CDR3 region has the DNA TGTGCCAGCAGCTTTGGGAGCTGGGGTCAGCCCCAGCATTTT.